This T cell receptor beta chain was identified during a study of cytomegalovirus exposure and HLA in healthy donors. The PCR had 60 Vbeta and 13 Jbeta primers. Profiled with immunoSEQ multiplex PCR; TCRdb holds only in-frame clones, not every one. The table records about 67,000 clones, 80% to 90% of them present only once. This CDR3 has 15 amino acids. V gave up 1 base and J gave up 3 bases, with 14 bases separating them. Germline lookup yields CDR1 SGHNT and CDR2 YYREEE (reference sequence). The sequenced sample was PBMCs. The V call is TRBV5-4, the J call TRBJ2-7; a possible D gene is TRBD1 (6 bases). This sequence originates from a woman aged 30 to 39 in good health and CMV-seronegative. The CDR3 nucleotides read TGTGCCAGCAGCTTGTACAACAGGGCGGGCTACGAGCAGTACTTC. Protein sequence: CASSLYNRAGYEQYF.